These 28 T cell receptor beta chains were sequenced from one sample in a study of T cell changes during pregnancy in multiple sclerosis. Profiled with immunoSEQ multiplex PCR; TCRdb holds only in-frame clones, not every one. The sample holds under 85,000 clones, roughly nine tenths seen once. The starting material was CD4+ T cells from peripheral blood mononuclear cells, obtained in the third trimester of pregnancy. Receptor source: a female donor in good health, enrolled as a control in a pregnancy study.

Only a few counts were recorded for this clone. V usage is TRBV5-1 and J usage is TRBJ1-6, with 7 bases lining up with TRBD1. V dropped 4 bases and J dropped 6; count of bases not matched to a gene: 4. CDR1 is SGHRS and CDR2 is YFSETQ in the germline V gene. There are 14 residues in the CDR3. The CDR3 loop reads CASSRQGSNSPLHF. In nucleotides, the CDR3 is TGCGCCAGCAGCCGACAGGGTAGTAATTCACCCCTCCACTTT.

The chain couples TRBV7-2 to TRBJ2-3; D possibly corresponds to TRBD2 (5 bases). Deletions cut 2 bases from V and 3 bases from J, with 6 bases between. This CDR3 has 13 residues. Per the germline V gene, CDR1 is SGHTA and CDR2 is FQGNSA. The CDR3 DNA reads TGTGCCAGCAGCTTACCGGGGACAGATACGCAGTATTTT. Protein sequence: CASSLPGTDTQYF.

The gene calls are TRBV21-1 and TRBJ1-5; the listed D gene, TRBD1, was not tested against the DNA. TRBV21-1 is marked as a pseudogene. There are 16 residues in the CDR3. CDR3 in amino acids: CASSKGGGFGNQPQHF. The CDR3 DNA is TGTGCCAGCAGCAAAGGAGGGGGTTTCGGTAATCAGCCCCAGCATTTT.

The chain has TRBV29-1 and TRBJ1-2, with 10 positions matching TRBD1. Germline V gene data show CDR1 as SQVTM and CDR2 as ANQGSEA. The CDR3 length is 14 residues. J was trimmed by 5 bases and V by 4 bases; bases with no gene match: 7. In DNA form, the CDR3 reads TGCAGCGTTGGGACAGGGGGAAGCGGGTATGGCTACACCTTC. This encodes CSVGTGGSGYGYTF. The full variable domain, with the rest looked up from reference TRBV29-1 and TRBJ1-2, is SAVISQKPSRDICQRGTSLTIQCQVDSQVTMMFWYRQQPGQSLTLIATANQGSEATYESGFVIDKFPISRPNLTFSTLTVSNMSPEDSSIYLCSVGTGGSGYGYTFGSGTRLTVV.

The V and J genes are TRBV9 and TRBJ1-1; no clear D. V was shortened by 3 bases and J by 0 bases, with 12 bases between the two germline ends. This CDR3 comprises 15 residues. Germline V gene lookup returns CDR1 SGDLS and CDR2 YYNGEE. The CDR3 sequence is CASSAGRLLNTEAFF. The CDR3 DNA reads TGTGCCAGCAGCGCCGGCAGGCTTTTGAACACTGAAGCTTTCTTT.

The genes are TRBV6-5 and TRBJ2-7, with 10 bases matching TRBD1. The CDR3 covers 14 residues. The V segment lost 5 bases and the J segment 4 bases; nucleotides outside the gene matches: 5. Germline CDR1 and CDR2: MNHEY and SVGAGI. The CDR3 DNA is TGTGCCAGCAGTCCGGACAGGGGGAAGTACGAGCAGTACTTC. Protein product: CASSPDRGKYEQYF.

The chain uses TRBV5-4 and TRBJ2-2; 8 bases line up with TRBD2. The CDR3 loop spans 16 amino acids. Germline values: CDR1 SGHNT, CDR2 YYREEE (reference sequence). Trimming at V came to 0 bases and at J to 0 bases, leaving 1 base not matched to a gene. CDR3 in amino acids: CASSLDSGANTGELFF. CDR3 DNA: TGTGCCAGCAGCTTGGATAGCGGGGCGAACACCGGGGAGCTGTTTTTT. The whole variable domain, filled in from reference TRBV5-4 and TRBJ2-2, reads ETGVTQSPTHLIKTRGQQVTLRCSSQSGHNTVSWYQQALGQGPQFIFQYYREEENGRGNFPPRFSGLQFPNYSSELNVNALELDDSALYLCASSLDSGANTGELFFGEGSRLTVL.

The V gene is TRBV15, the J gene TRBJ2-2; 7 bases line up with TRBD2. V was clipped by 5 bases and J by 7 bases; unmatched bases: 13. The CDR3 length is 16 residues. The germline V gene encodes CDR1 LNHNV and CDR2 YYDKDF (reference sequence). This CDR3 reads CATSSRASREVGELFF. CDR3 in DNA: TGTGCCACCAGCTCCCGCGCGAGCCGGGAGGTCGGGGAGCTGTTTTTT.

V is TRBV5-1 and J is TRBJ1-5; D unresolved. This CDR3 spans 15 amino acids. V lost 4 bases and J 0 bases, leaving 11 bases between the germline ends. Germline CDR1 is SGHRS and CDR2 is YFSETQ. The CDR3 DNA reads TGCGCCAGCAGCCCCGACGGGTATAGCAATCAGCCCCAGCATTTT. Protein product: CASSPDGYSNQPQHF.

The chain carries TRBV6-5 and TRBJ1-3, with TRBD1 matching 8 bases. The CDR3 runs to 14 residues. CDR1 and CDR2 from the germline V gene are MNHEY and SVGAGI. The J segment lost 4 bases and the V segment lost 5 bases, leaving 4 bases of the junction unmatched. The CDR3 DNA is TGTGCCAGCAGTCCTTGGACAGGGGGAAACACCATATATTTT. This translates into CASSPWTGGNTIYF.

The chain combines TRBV7-3 with TRBJ2-3, with TRBD2 as a possible D gene (6 bases). V lost 5 bases, J lost 3 bases, and 15 bases lay in between. Looked up from germline, CDR1 is SGHTA and CDR2 is FQGTGA. The CDR3 is 15 amino acids. The CDR3, as DNA: TGTGCCAGCAGCAGTTCGGGGGTTCGAACAGATACGCAGTATTTT. Amino acids: CASSSSGVRTDTQYF. The whole variable domain, remainder taken from reference TRBV7-3 and TRBJ2-3, is GAGVSQTPSNKVTEKGKYVELRCDPISGHTALYWYRQSLGQGPEFLIYFQGTGAADDSGLPNDRFFAVRPEGSVSTLKIQRTERGDSAVYLCASSSSGVRTDTQYFGPGTRLTVL.

V is TRBV13 and J is TRBJ2-6, with D unresolved. CDR3 length equals 15 residues. V lost 1 base to trimming and J lost 0 bases, with 4 bases between them. Germline CDR1 and CDR2: PRHDT and FYEKMQ (reference sequence). In DNA, the CDR3 is TGTGCCAGCAGCTTAGATCGCTCTGGGGCCAACGTCCTGACTTTC. Protein: CASSLDRSGANVLTF.

The chain combines TRBV6-4 with TRBJ2-3; D gene unclear. The CDR3 has 15 residues. V was shortened by 6 bases and J by 0 bases, with 13 bases between the two germline ends. Germline CDR1 is MRHNA and CDR2 is SNTAGT. Here the CDR3 DNA reads TGTGCCAGCAGCCAGGATTCGGCTAGCACAGATACGCAGTATTTT. Residues: CASSQDSASTDTQYF.

The rearrangement joins TRBV15 to TRBJ2-7; the D gene is possibly TRBD2 (6 bases). CDR3 size: 15 residues. V lost 0 bases and J lost 0, with 9 bases in between. Germline V gives CDR1 LNHNV, CDR2 YYDKDF (reference sequence). The CDR3: CATSRDGGISYEQYF. For the CDR3, the DNA is TGTGCCACCAGCAGAGATGGGGGGATCTCCTACGAGCAGTACTTC.

This chain joins TRBV6-6 and TRBJ1-4, with 11 bases aligning to TRBD1. The CDR3 spans 15 residues. J gave up 7 bases and V 3 bases, and 4 bases lay outside the gene matches. Germline V gene data show CDR1 as MNHNY and CDR2 as SVGAGI (reference sequence). The CDR3 region is CASSYPGTGGEKLFF. The CDR3, as DNA: TGTGCCAGCAGTTATCCCGGGACAGGGGGTGAAAAACTGTTTTTT.

CDR3 nucleotide sequence: TGTGCCAGCAGCTTAGGGAGAGGGGGCCCTTGGGGCTACACCTTC. Its protein product is CASSLGRGGPWGYTF. The chain combines TRBV7-2 with TRBJ1-2; 7 bases agree with TRBD1. There are 15 residues in the CDR3. Germline assignment: CDR1 SGHTA and CDR2 FQGNSA. The V segment lost 1 base and the J segment 8 bases; nucleotides outside the gene matches: 10.

V gene TRBV29-1 combines with J gene TRBJ2-5; 9 positions match TRBD1. The J segment lost 5 bases and the V segment lost 6 bases, leaving 19 bases of the junction unmatched. The CDR3 is 17 residues long. The germline V gene has CDR1 SQVTM and CDR2 ANQGSEA. The CDR3 spells CSVEMPDWDRERETQYF. DNA of the CDR3: TGCAGCGTAGAGATGCCCGACTGGGACAGGGAAAGGGAGACCCAGTACTTC. Based on the CDR3 plus reference TRBV29-1 and TRBJ2-5, the full variable domain is SAVISQKPSRDICQRGTSLTIQCQVDSQVTMMFWYRQQPGQSLTLIATANQGSEATYESGFVIDKFPISRPNLTFSTLTVSNMSPEDSSIYLCSVEMPDWDRERETQYFGPGTRLLVL.

This chain connects TRBV19 to TRBJ1-2; D perhaps matches TRBD1 (6 bases). CDR3 length: 17 amino acids. Germline assignment: CDR1 LNHDA and CDR2 SQIVND (reference sequence). Trimming cost V 7 bases and J 1 base, with 22 bases left between them. The CDR3 bases are TGTGCCAGTACCCAAAAAAACCGCGCCAGGGGTAACTATGGCTACACCTTC. Translated, it gives CASTQKNRARGNYGYTF.

V gene TRBV19 combines with J gene TRBJ1-2; TRBD1 matches 10 bases. CDR3 size: 15 residues. V was pared by 9 bases and J by 0 bases, with 7 bases of the junction left unmatched. Germline V gives CDR1 LNHDA, CDR2 SQIVND (reference sequence). The CDR3 region has the DNA TGTGCCAGCCGGGACAGGGGAAGCACTAACTATGGCTACACCTTC. It translates to CASRDRGSTNYGYTF.

The chain carries TRBV6-5 and TRBJ2-2; TRBD1 agrees at 8 bases. The CDR3 consists of 15 residues. CDR1 is MNHEY and CDR2 is SVGAGI in the germline V gene. Trimming cost V 7 bases and J 5 bases; bases outside gene matches: 9. The CDR3 sequence is CASTRQGRWTGELFF. The CDR3 DNA reads TGTGCCAGCACCCGACAGGGGAGGTGGACCGGGGAGCTGTTTTTT.

V usage is TRBV4-1 and J usage is TRBJ2-7; D is unresolved. Germline CDR1 and CDR2: MGHRA and YSYEKL. V was trimmed by 1 base and J by 2 bases, leaving 12 bases between them. CDR3 size: 15 residues. The CDR3 here is CASSQADTNAYEQYF. For the CDR3, the DNA is TGCGCCAGCAGCCAAGCGGATACTAACGCCTACGAGCAGTACTTC.

V and J are TRBV11-2 and TRBJ1-1; D possibly corresponds to TRBD1 (5 bases). The CDR3 spans 15 residues. Trimming cost V 5 bases and J 1 base, with 14 bases left between them. The germline V gene encodes CDR1 SGHAT and CDR2 FQNNGV. The CDR3 region is CASSLAGQGNTEAFF. CDR3 coding DNA: TGTGCCAGCAGCCTCGCCGGTCAGGGGAACACTGAAGCTTTCTTT.

J is TRBJ2-1 and V is TRBV19; TRBD1 aligns across 10 bases. Germline V gene lookup returns CDR1 LNHDA and CDR2 SQIVND (reference sequence). V gave up 4 bases and J gave up 9 bases; unmatched junction bases: 6. The CDR3 has 14 amino acids. CDR3 in DNA: TGTGCCAGTAGTAGGAGACAGGGGGCGGGTGAGCAGTTCTTC. It yields the protein CASSRRQGAGEQFF. The full variable domain, in which reference TRBV19 and TRBJ2-1 provide the parts outside the CDR3, is DGGITQSPKYLFRKEGQNVTLSCEQNLNHDAMYWYRQDPGQGLRLIYYSQIVNDFQKGDIAEGYSVSREKKESFPLTVTSAQKNPTAFYLCASSRRQGAGEQFFGPGTRLTVL.

The chain recombines TRBV19 with TRBJ2-3; 9 bases map to TRBD2. After removal of 6 bases from V and 3 bases from J, the junction contained 10 bases not matched to a gene. The CDR3 has 16 residues. The germline V gene has CDR1 LNHDA and CDR2 SQIVND (reference sequence). DNA for the CDR3: TGTGCCAGTAGCTTGATAGCGGGGGCTCTTACAGATACGCAGTATTTT. Amino acids: CASSLIAGALTDTQYF.

The gene calls are TRBV7-8 and TRBJ1-3; a weak D match, TRBD1 (6 bases). The CDR3 runs to 16 residues. The V and J ends lost 3 bases and 0 bases respectively, with 12 bases between them. The V gene's germline CDR1 is SGHVS and CDR2 FQNEAQ. The CDR3 coding sequence is TGTGCCAGCAGCTTGGGGCAGGGGATCTCTGGAAACACCATATATTTT. Protein sequence: CASSLGQGISGNTIYF. The whole variable domain, remainder taken from reference TRBV7-8 and TRBJ1-3, is GAGVSQSPRYKVAKRGQDVALRCDPISGHVSLFWYQQALGQGPEFLTYFQNEAQLDKSGLPSDRFFAERPEGSVSTLKIQRTQQEDSAVYLCASSLGQGISGNTIYFGEGSWLTVV.

V usage is TRBV7-9 and J usage is TRBJ1-6, with 7 bases fitting TRBD1. This CDR3 is built from 18 residues. CDR1 is SEHNR, CDR2 FQNEAQ, per germline (reference sequence). Trimming cost V 5 bases and J 0 bases; bases outside gene matches: 10. The CDR3 loop reads CASSQRDRMSSYNSPLHF. Here the CDR3 DNA reads TGTGCCAGCAGCCAACGGGACAGAATGAGCTCCTATAATTCACCCCTCCACTTT.

The CDR3 region is CASSALAAPSGNEQFF. CDR3 DNA: TGTGCCAGCAGTGCACTAGCGGCTCCATCGGGGAATGAGCAGTTCTTC. The rearrangement links TRBV2 to TRBJ2-1; 8 bases agree with TRBD2. Germline CDR1 reads SNHLY; CDR2 reads FYNNEI. CDR3 length: 16 residues. With 4 bases clipped from V and 7 bases from J, the junction kept 12 bases outside the gene matches.

The chain carries TRBV2 and TRBJ2-2; maybe TRBD2 (5 bases). Deletions cut 6 bases from V and 4 bases from J, with 9 bases between. Germline V gene sequence: CDR1 SNHLY, CDR2 FYNNEI. This CDR3 region has 13 residues. CDR3 region: CASSSGFTGELFF. The CDR3 DNA is TGTGCCAGCAGCTCGGGGTTCACCGGGGAGCTGTTTTTT.